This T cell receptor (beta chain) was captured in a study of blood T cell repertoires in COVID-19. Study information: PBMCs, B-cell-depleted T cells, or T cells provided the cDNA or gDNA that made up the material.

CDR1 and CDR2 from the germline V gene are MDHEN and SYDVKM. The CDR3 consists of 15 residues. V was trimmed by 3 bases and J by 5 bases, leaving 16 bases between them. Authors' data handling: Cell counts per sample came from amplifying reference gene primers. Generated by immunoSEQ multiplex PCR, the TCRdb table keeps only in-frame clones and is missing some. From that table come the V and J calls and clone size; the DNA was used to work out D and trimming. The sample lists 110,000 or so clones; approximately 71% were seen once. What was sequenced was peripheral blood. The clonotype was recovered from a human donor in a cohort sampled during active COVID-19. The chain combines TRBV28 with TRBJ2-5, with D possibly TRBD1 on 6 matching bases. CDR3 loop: CASSFPPTGMETQYF. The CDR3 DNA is TGTGCCAGCAGTTTCCCCCCTACAGGGATGGAGACCCAGTACTTC.